Presented here are 17 T cell receptor beta chains from one specimen sequenced in a study of T cells in Graves' hyperthyroidism and ophthalmopathy. The investigators amplified TCR beta CDR3 regions from RNA transcripts. The HTBI primer set served for first-round RT-PCR of the TCR CDR3. TCRdb re-called the multiplex PCR reads with MiXCR, one entry per CDR3 protein. The data show approximately 400,000 distinct CDR3 sequences, approximately 14% seen once. Sequenced material: blood. The receptors were sampled from a woman under 30 with Graves' hyperthyroidism.

This clonotype was seen only a few times. The rearrangement links TRBV5-5 to TRBJ2-5; TRBD2 matches 7 bases. The germline V gene encodes CDR1 SGHKS and CDR2 YYEKEE (reference sequence). With V trimmed by 2 bases and J by 5 bases, 12 bases remained unmatched. The CDR3 runs 16 residues. Here the CDR3 DNA reads TGTGCCAGCAGCTTCCAAGCGGGGTTCCCAGGGGAGACCCAGTACTTC. As protein: CASSFQAGFPGETQYF.

At least ten counts were recorded for this clonotype. The V and J genes are TRBV28 and TRBJ2-7, with TRBD2 matching over 8 bases. The V and J ends lost 6 bases and 0 bases, in that order; junction bases with no gene match: 4. Germline assignment: CDR1 MDHEN and CDR2 SYDVKM. The CDR3 consists of 14 residues. The CDR3 region is CASRGSGDSYEQYF. Here the CDR3 DNA reads TGTGCCAGCAGAGGTAGCGGGGACTCCTACGAGCAGTACTTC.

The sample holds many counts of this clonotype. This chain connects TRBV20-1 to TRBJ2-7; 8 nucleotides match TRBD2. The V gene end was trimmed by 2 bases and the J gene end by 7 bases; junction bases not matched to a gene: 10. CDR1 DFQATT and CDR2 SNEGSKA come from the germline V gene (reference sequence). This CDR3 region has 14 residues. CDR3 amino acids: CSARLAGLRGEQYF. The CDR3 DNA reads TGCAGTGCTAGATTAGCGGGACTCCGGGGGGAGCAGTACTTC.

The chain uses TRBV6-1 and TRBJ1-5; D gene ambiguous. Germline CDR1 MNHNS, CDR2 SASEGT. The CDR3 spans 15 residues. Trimming took 1 base from V and 7 from J, leaving 14 bases between them. The CDR3 coding sequence is TGTGCCAGCAGTGAAGTTCGAGTGGCAGGACAGCCCCAGCATTTT. It is translated as CASSEVRVAGQPQHF.

This clonotype turned up a few times. One end of the junction is discordant with germline, which a read error may explain. The rearrangement joins TRBV24-1 to TRBJ2-1, with D unclear. This CDR3 is 14 amino acids long. Per germline, CDR1 KGHDR and CDR2 SFDVKD. CDR3 bases: TGTGCCACCAGCGATTTTGGGGTTGACAATGAGCAGTTCTTC. Translated: CATSDFGVDNEQFF.

The chain uses TRBV7-9 and TRBJ2-1, with TRBD2 matching over 9 bases. This CDR3 has 15 amino acids. V was clipped by 5 bases and J by 6 bases; unmatched bases: 8. CDR1 and CDR2 (germline): SEHNR, FQNEAQ (reference sequence). The CDR3: CASSGGGRAANEQFF. For the CDR3, the DNA is TGTGCCAGCAGCGGAGGCGGGAGGGCCGCCAATGAGCAGTTCTTC.

This clonotype has a handful of counts. The gene calls are TRBV4-2 and TRBJ2-6, with D perhaps TRBD1 or TRBD2 (6 bases each). Germline V lookup: CDR1 LGHNA, CDR2 YNFKEQ. The CDR3 is 18 amino acids. Trimming shortened V by 4 bases and J by 2 bases, and 18 bases separated the two germline ends. CDR3 coding DNA: TGTGCCAGCAGCCTCACATCCCAAGGGGGGACTGGGGCCAACGTCCTGACTTTC. It yields the protein CASSLTSQGGTGANVLTF.

This clonotype was seen more than once but under ten times. The chain combines TRBV19 with TRBJ1-1, with D perhaps TRBD1 (5 bases). Germline CDR1 LNHDA, CDR2 SQIVND (reference sequence). The V gene lost 5 bases and the J gene lost 8 bases, with 15 bases spanning the gap. The CDR3 consists of 13 residues. The CDR3 region has the DNA TGTGCCAGTAGTCCGGGACTCCTAACCGAAGCTTTCTTT. It translates to CASSPGLLTEAFF.

The rearrangement links TRBV11-2 to TRBJ1-6; 7 bases map to TRBD1. This CDR3 spans 16 amino acids. V was clipped by 6 bases and J by 2 bases; unmatched bases: 7. In germline, CDR1 is SGHAT, CDR2 FQNNGV. CDR3 in amino acids: CASSPQGTAYNSPLHF. Here the CDR3 DNA reads TGTGCCAGCAGTCCTCAGGGGACAGCCTATAATTCACCCCTCCACTTT. The full variable domain, its missing parts supplied by reference TRBV11-2 and TRBJ1-6, is EAGVAQSPRYKIIEKRQSVAFWCNPISGHATLYWYQQILGQGPKLLIQFQNNGVVDDSQLPKDRFSAERLKGVDSTLKIQPAKLEDSAVYLCASSPQGTAYNSPLHFGNGTRLTVT.

This clonotype was seen repeatedly, ten times or more. The CDR3 sequence is CSAWIMGNTEAFF. CDR3 coding DNA: TGCAGTGCTTGGATAATGGGGAACACTGAAGCTTTCTTT. The chain carries TRBV20-1 and TRBJ1-1; D call uncertain. In germline, CDR1 is DFQATT, CDR2 SNEGSKA (reference sequence). The length of the CDR3 is 13 residues. The V end was cut by 5 bases, the J end by 1 base, with 11 bases between.

In this sample, this clonotype turned up once. This chain links TRBV20-1 with TRBJ2-7, with 12 bases matching TRBD1. This CDR3 contains 17 residues. V gave up 0 bases and J gave up 2 bases; unmatched junction bases: 8. The germline V gene encodes CDR1 DFQATT and CDR2 SNEGSKA (reference sequence). CDR3 DNA: TGCAGTGCTAGAGATCAGGTGTGGGACAGGGGGCCCTACGAGCAGTACTTC. Translated: CSARDQVWDRGPYEQYF.

This clonotype appeared many times. V is TRBV6-2 or TRBV6-3 and J is TRBJ2-5, with D uncertain. Germline loops: CDR1 MNHEY, CDR2 SVGEGT. The CDR3 runs to 13 residues. Between the trimmed V and J ends, which lost 0 bases and 6 bases, there was a span of 8 bases. Here the CDR3 DNA reads TGTGCCAGCAGTTACTCGGAGAGGCAGACCCAGTACTTC. Translated, it gives CASSYSERQTQYF.

In its sample, this clonotype was seen many times. The chain recombines TRBV14 with TRBJ2-7; 14 bases fit TRBD2. Germline-derived CDR1 and CDR2 are SGHDN and FVKESK. The CDR3 has 17 amino acids. The trim removed 0 bases at V and 3 bases at J, leaving 4 bases unmatched. The CDR3 loop reads CASSQESGLAGVYEQYF. The CDR3 nucleotides are TGTGCCAGCAGCCAAGAGTCGGGACTAGCGGGAGTCTACGAGCAGTACTTC.

The table lists this clonotype with many counts. The gene calls are TRBV27 and TRBJ1-1; D remains ambiguous. Per the germline V gene, CDR1 is MNHEY and CDR2 is SMNVEV (reference sequence). The CDR3 is 13 residues long. Trimming removed 2 bases from V and 5 bases from J, with 9 bases in between. The DNA for the CDR3 is TGTGCCAGCAGTTTAGGCCCAGGAACTGAAGCTTTCTTT. Residues: CASSLGPGTEAFF.

The chain is built from TRBV7-6 and TRBJ1-4; 8 bases line up with TRBD1. CDR1 and CDR2 (germline): SGHVS, FNYEAQ. V shed 1 base, J shed 6 bases, and the junction held 4 bases outside the gene matches. The CDR3 contains 15 residues. The CDR3 reads CASSLEVDRDEKLFF. The CDR3, as DNA: TGTGCCAGCAGCTTAGAGGTGGACAGGGATGAAAAACTGTTTTTT.

This clonotype was observed a handful of times. J is TRBJ1-1 and V is TRBV15; D not resolved. The CDR3 is 12 amino acids. Trimming cost V 5 bases and J 4 bases, with 8 bases left between them. Germline CDR1 is LNHNV and CDR2 is YYDKDF (reference sequence). The CDR3, as DNA: TGTGCCACCAGCCGCCCGGGCACTGAAGCTTTCTTT. Translated: CATSRPGTEAFF.

This clonotype was counted ten times or more. This chain connects TRBV7-8 to TRBJ2-7, with 10 bases fitting TRBD2. V was clipped by 4 bases and J by 3 bases; unmatched bases: 6. CDR1 and CDR2 from the germline V gene are SGHVS and FQNEAQ. CDR3 length: 15 amino acids. The CDR3 region is CASSSGTSALYEQYF. CDR3 nucleotides: TGTGCCAGCAGCTCGGGGACTAGCGCCCTCTACGAGCAGTACTTC.